These 14 T cell receptor beta chains share one sample of origin, sequenced in a study of human T cells and chemical hapten exposure (dated by TCRdb to about 2021). The time point label for this specimen denotes: healthy volunteer bleed at 6 weeks. Total RNA was extracted from unfractionated whole blood that had been collected in Tempus Blood RNA tubes. The library was generated by RACE. TCRdb records NextSeq 500 as the sequencer. TCRdb reanalyzed the raw reads on its own, using fastp at Q25 for trimming and MiXCR for clone calling, and kept in-frame beta chains. Rows merge per CDR3 protein into single entries with the most common DNA and genes. The sample data list tens of thousands of distinct CDR3 sequences, and approximately 5% of these were observed just once. About 13% of the sample goes to the ten largest clones. Material: whole blood. These receptors were taken from a human donor in good health. Some clones in this sample may be carry-over from other donors' samples.

This clonotype has a handful of counts. The gene calls are TRBV4-2 and TRBJ1-1; D remains ambiguous. Germline values: CDR1 LGHNA, CDR2 YNFKEQ. The length of the CDR3 is 14 residues. Deletions cut 0 bases from V and 4 bases from J, with 9 bases between. The CDR3 DNA sequence: TGTGCCAGCAGCCAAGATTATGGCGGCACTGAAGCTTTCTTT. Residues: CASSQDYGGTEAFF.

Details on this clonotype: A read error may be the cause here, since a much bigger clone is one base away. The chain is built from TRBV5-1 and TRBJ1-4; 7 positions agree with TRBD1. From germline, CDR1 is SGHRS and CDR2 YFSETQ. The CDR3 length is 15 residues. Here the CDR3 reads CASSFTYRQGEKLLF. The CDR3 DNA reads as TGCGCCAGCAGCTTCACCTACCGACAGGGCGAAAAACTGTTATTT.

V usage is TRBV7-2 and J usage is TRBJ2-2; 8 bases are a match to TRBD2. The V segment lost 6 bases and the J segment 1 base; nucleotides outside the gene matches: 10. This CDR3 has 17 residues. Germline CDR1 is SGHTA and CDR2 is FQGNSA. This chain's CDR3 is CASRVRGGGGNTGELFF. The CDR3 nucleotides are TGTGCCAGCAGGGTTCGGGGGGGAGGAGGGAACACCGGGGAGCTGTTTTTT.

In this sample, this clonotype turned up many times. This rearrangement joins TRBV29-1 to TRBJ2-1; 10 nucleotides match TRBD2. With V trimmed by 6 bases and J by 0 bases, 5 bases remained unmatched. CDR1 is SQVTM, CDR2 ANQGSEA, per germline. The CDR3 has 15 amino acids. The CDR3 DNA follows: TGCAGCGTCAGCGGGGGGGCCCTCTCCTACAATGAGCAGTTCTTC. This codes for CSVSGGALSYNEQFF.

This clonotype was detected ten times or more. The chain uses TRBV4-3 and TRBJ2-6, with D maybe TRBD1 (5 bases). This CDR3 spans 15 amino acids. V gave up 2 bases and J gave up 0 bases, with 5 bases separating them. The germline V gene has CDR1 LGHNA and CDR2 YSLEER. CDR3 loop: CASSQRGSGANVLTF. The CDR3 nucleotides read TGCGCCAGCAGCCAAAGGGGCTCTGGGGCCAACGTCCTGACTTTC.

This clonotype was seen repeatedly, ten times or more. The chain uses TRBV5-1 and TRBJ2-2, with a weak D call TRBD1 (6 bases). The V gene lost 3 bases and the J gene lost 6 bases, with 9 bases spanning the gap. The CDR3 runs to 13 residues. The V gene's germline CDR1 is SGHRS and CDR2 YFSETQ. CDR3 in DNA: TGCGCCAGCAGCTCTACAGGGCCCGGGGAGCTGTTTTTT. It codes for CASSSTGPGELFF. Full variable domain (rest looked up from reference TRBV5-1 and TRBJ2-2): KAGVTQTPRYLIKTRGQQVTLSCSPISGHRSVSWYQQTPGQGLQFLFEYFSETQRNKGNFPGRFSGRQFSNSRSEMNVSTLELGDSALYLCASSSTGPGELFFGEGSRLTVL.

This clonotype was counted many times. The rearrangement joins TRBV5-6 to TRBJ1-1; D not resolved. Germline assignment: CDR1 SGHDT and CDR2 YYEEEE. Trimming took off 5 bases at V and 7 bases at J, with 9 bases between the two ends. The CDR3 consists of 11 residues. The CDR3 nucleotides are TGTGCCAGCAGTAACTGGATTGAAGCTTTCTTT. The encoded protein is CASSNWIEAFF.

The chain uses TRBV7-8 and TRBJ2-5; TRBD1 might be the D (6 bases). With 1 base removed from V and 2 bases from J, the gap between germline ends came to 11 bases. The CDR3 runs to 15 residues. CDR1 SGHVS and CDR2 FQNEAQ come from the germline V gene. The CDR3 is CASSLEQGVQETQYF. As DNA, the CDR3 is TGTGCCAGCAGCTTAGAACAGGGAGTACAAGAGACCCAGTACTTC.

This clonotype was counted a few times. This chain joins TRBV9 and TRBJ1-5; 7 bases match TRBD1. CDR3 size: 15 residues. The V gene's germline CDR1 is SGDLS and CDR2 YYNGEE. Losses at the gene ends were 3 bases for V and 2 bases for J; bases not matched to a gene: 5. The CDR3 reads CASSAGGVGNQPQHF. DNA for the CDR3: TGTGCCAGCAGCGCAGGGGGGGTGGGCAATCAGCCCCAGCATTTT.

The CDR3 region is CASSLSGADTQYF. The CDR3 nucleotides read TGTGCCAGCAGCCTGTCGGGTGCAGATACGCAGTATTTT. The gene calls are TRBV14 and TRBJ2-3; D gene unclear. CDR1 and CDR2 from the germline V gene are SGHDN and FVKESK. The CDR3 length is 13 residues. Trimming stripped 4 bases from V and 4 bases from J, with 9 bases between.

The chain combines TRBV2 with TRBJ1-5; TRBD1 matches at 10 bases. Germline values: CDR1 SNHLY, CDR2 FYNNEI. There are 14 residues in the CDR3. J gave up 7 bases and V 6 bases, and 6 bases lay outside the gene matches. DNA of the CDR3: TGTGCCAGCAGCGCGACAGGGGGCACCCAGCCCCAGCATTTT. It codes for CASSATGGTQPQHF.

At least ten counts were recorded for this clonotype. The V and J genes are TRBV5-1 and TRBJ1-5; 9 bases align to TRBD1. The CDR3 totals 14 residues. With 4 bases clipped from V and 4 bases from J, the junction kept 3 bases outside the gene matches. Germline lookup yields CDR1 SGHRS and CDR2 YFSETQ. This chain's CDR3 is CASSPGTGNQPQHF. The DNA of the CDR3 is TGCGCCAGCAGCCCCGGGACAGGGAATCAGCCCCAGCATTTT.

This clonotype was detected many times. This chain joins TRBV4-1 and TRBJ1-1; the match to TRBD1 covers 10 bases. V lost 5 bases to trimming and J lost 4 bases; unmatched junction nucleotides: 7. CDR3 size: 15 residues. The germline V gene encodes CDR1 MGHRA and CDR2 YSYEKL. In nucleotides, the CDR3 is TGCGCCAGCAGCTCCCCCGGGACAGGGGCCACTGAAGCTTTCTTT. Protein product: CASSSPGTGATEAFF.

This clonotype was seen at least ten times. The chain uses TRBV5-1 and TRBJ2-1; the D is unclear. There are 13 residues in the CDR3. Germline lookup yields CDR1 SGHRS and CDR2 YFSETQ. V was cut by 4 bases and J by 4 bases, with 9 bases left in between. CDR3 DNA sequence: TGCGCCAGCAGCCGAGACCTGTACAATGAGCAGTTCTTC. This encodes CASSRDLYNEQFF.